This is a list of T cell receptor beta chains from one sample in a study of T cell responses to AZD1222 COVID-19 vaccine. Using immunoSEQ multiplex PCR, the repertoire was profiled, and TCRdb retains in-frame clones only, with some absent. The sample yields tens of thousands of clones, roughly 86% seen once. The sample was peripheral blood, taken 28 days after the second AZD1222 dose. All receptors derive from an adult who received the AZD1222 COVID-19 vaccine. CDR3s include the opening cysteine and the closing phenylalanine or tryptophan. A D gene is named only where the DNA matches it firmly. A clone size is listed for some rows: how often the clone was seen (once, few, many), or a class if it is expanded.

>-|TRBV4-1|-|TRBJ1-2
TGCGCCAGCAGCCAATATGCGACGCTTACTAACTATGGCTACACCTTC
CASSQYATLTNYGYTF
>TRBD2|TRBV28|-|TRBJ2-5
TGTGCCAGCAGCTTTAGCGGGAGGGGTAGGGCGGTTCAAGAGACCCAGTACTTC
CASSFSGRGRAVQETQYF
>-|TRBV11-2|-|TRBJ2-5
TGTGCCAGCAGCCCGACTAGAATCGAGACCCAGTACTTC
CASSPTRIETQYF
>-|TRBV10-1|-|TRBJ1-1
TGCGCCAGCAGTGTCGGGTCAGGGAACACTGAAGCTTTCTTT
CASSVGSGNTEAFF
>-|TRBV11-1|-|TRBJ1-2
TGTGCCAGCAGCCCCCAAGGAGGGGTCTATGGCTACACCTTC
CASSPQGGVYGYTF
>TRBD2|TRBV5-1|-|TRBJ2-1
TGCGCCAGCAGCTCGGGACTAGCGGGAGGGTACAATGAGCAGTTCTTC
CASSSGLAGGYNEQFF
>-|TRBV7-2|once|TRBJ1-6
TGTGCCAGCAGCGCTCAACGGGGGGCGCCTAATTCACCCCTCCACTTT
CASSAQRGAPNSPLHF
>-|TRBV19|-|TRBJ1-1
TGTGCCAGTAGTATTGGAGGAATCACTGAAGCTTTCTTT
CASSIGGITEAFF
>TRBD2|TRBV4-3|-|TRBJ2-7
TGCGCCAGCAGCCAAGATCCGGGGAGGGGCGCGGACGAGCAGTACTTC
CASSQDPGRGADEQYF
>-|TRBV6-2/TRBV6-3|-|TRBJ2-1
TGTGCCAGCAGTTACTTAGAGAACAATGAGCAGTTCTTC
CASSYLENNEQFF
>TRBD1|TRBV28|-|TRBJ1-2
TGTGCCAGCAGTCCGGGACAGGGGTTAACTGGCTACACCTTC
CASSPGQGLTGYTF
>-|TRBV6-6|-|TRBJ1-3
TGTGCCAGCAGTTATAAGGTGACTGGAAACACCATATATTTT
CASSYKVTGNTIYF
>TRBD1|TRBV6-5|-|TRBJ1-2
TGTGCCAGCAGTTACACGGACAGGGGGGCCTATGGCTACACCTTC
CASSYTDRGAYGYTF
>-|TRBV7-8|-|TRBJ1-2
TGTGCCAGCAGCTTCGTGACAGCTAACTATGGCTACACCTTC
CASSFVTANYGYTF
>TRBD2|TRBV4-1|-|TRBJ2-5
TGCGCCAGCAGCCCAGAGCGGGAGGGCCTAATCGAGACCCAGTACTTC
CASSPEREGLIETQYF
>TRBD2|TRBV4-1|-|TRBJ2-5
TGCGCCAGCAGCCAAGCCCCCCTTGGAAGCGGGAGGGCTCAAGAGACCCAGTACTTC
CASSQAPLGSGRAQETQYF
>-|TRBV19|-|TRBJ1-1
TGTGCCAGTAGTATAGCGAGGACTGAAGCTTTCTTT
CASSIARTEAFF
>TRBD1|TRBV30|-|TRBJ2-1
TGTGCCTGGAGTGTTTCAGGGGGCTGGAACAATGAGCAGTTCTTC
CAWSVSGGWNNEQFF
>TRBD2|TRBV4-2|-|TRBJ2-7
TGTGCCAGCAGCCGCCCCGGGACTAGCGCCTACGAGCAGTACTTC
CASSRPGTSAYEQYF
>-|TRBV7-2|-|TRBJ2-7
TGTGCCAGCAGCTTAGCCAAGCCCTACGAGCAGTACTTC
CASSLAKPYEQYF
>TRBD1|TRBV5-4|few|TRBJ2-7
TGTGCCAGCAGCTTCGGGACAGGGCCCCTTGAGCAGTACTTC
CASSFGTGPLEQYF
>-|TRBV10-3|-|TRBJ2-3
TGTGCCATCAGTGCCACGACTGACGGAAATACGCAGTATTTT
CAISATTDGNTQYF
>TRBD2|TRBV19|few|TRBJ2-2
TGTGCCAGTAGGAGGGCTAGCGGGAGTGCCGGGGAGCTGTTTTTT
CASRRASGSAGELFF
>-|TRBV7-2|-|TRBJ2-1
TGTGCCAGCAGCATCGATCGGGGGAGGACGAATGAGCAGTTCTTC
CASSIDRGRTNEQFF